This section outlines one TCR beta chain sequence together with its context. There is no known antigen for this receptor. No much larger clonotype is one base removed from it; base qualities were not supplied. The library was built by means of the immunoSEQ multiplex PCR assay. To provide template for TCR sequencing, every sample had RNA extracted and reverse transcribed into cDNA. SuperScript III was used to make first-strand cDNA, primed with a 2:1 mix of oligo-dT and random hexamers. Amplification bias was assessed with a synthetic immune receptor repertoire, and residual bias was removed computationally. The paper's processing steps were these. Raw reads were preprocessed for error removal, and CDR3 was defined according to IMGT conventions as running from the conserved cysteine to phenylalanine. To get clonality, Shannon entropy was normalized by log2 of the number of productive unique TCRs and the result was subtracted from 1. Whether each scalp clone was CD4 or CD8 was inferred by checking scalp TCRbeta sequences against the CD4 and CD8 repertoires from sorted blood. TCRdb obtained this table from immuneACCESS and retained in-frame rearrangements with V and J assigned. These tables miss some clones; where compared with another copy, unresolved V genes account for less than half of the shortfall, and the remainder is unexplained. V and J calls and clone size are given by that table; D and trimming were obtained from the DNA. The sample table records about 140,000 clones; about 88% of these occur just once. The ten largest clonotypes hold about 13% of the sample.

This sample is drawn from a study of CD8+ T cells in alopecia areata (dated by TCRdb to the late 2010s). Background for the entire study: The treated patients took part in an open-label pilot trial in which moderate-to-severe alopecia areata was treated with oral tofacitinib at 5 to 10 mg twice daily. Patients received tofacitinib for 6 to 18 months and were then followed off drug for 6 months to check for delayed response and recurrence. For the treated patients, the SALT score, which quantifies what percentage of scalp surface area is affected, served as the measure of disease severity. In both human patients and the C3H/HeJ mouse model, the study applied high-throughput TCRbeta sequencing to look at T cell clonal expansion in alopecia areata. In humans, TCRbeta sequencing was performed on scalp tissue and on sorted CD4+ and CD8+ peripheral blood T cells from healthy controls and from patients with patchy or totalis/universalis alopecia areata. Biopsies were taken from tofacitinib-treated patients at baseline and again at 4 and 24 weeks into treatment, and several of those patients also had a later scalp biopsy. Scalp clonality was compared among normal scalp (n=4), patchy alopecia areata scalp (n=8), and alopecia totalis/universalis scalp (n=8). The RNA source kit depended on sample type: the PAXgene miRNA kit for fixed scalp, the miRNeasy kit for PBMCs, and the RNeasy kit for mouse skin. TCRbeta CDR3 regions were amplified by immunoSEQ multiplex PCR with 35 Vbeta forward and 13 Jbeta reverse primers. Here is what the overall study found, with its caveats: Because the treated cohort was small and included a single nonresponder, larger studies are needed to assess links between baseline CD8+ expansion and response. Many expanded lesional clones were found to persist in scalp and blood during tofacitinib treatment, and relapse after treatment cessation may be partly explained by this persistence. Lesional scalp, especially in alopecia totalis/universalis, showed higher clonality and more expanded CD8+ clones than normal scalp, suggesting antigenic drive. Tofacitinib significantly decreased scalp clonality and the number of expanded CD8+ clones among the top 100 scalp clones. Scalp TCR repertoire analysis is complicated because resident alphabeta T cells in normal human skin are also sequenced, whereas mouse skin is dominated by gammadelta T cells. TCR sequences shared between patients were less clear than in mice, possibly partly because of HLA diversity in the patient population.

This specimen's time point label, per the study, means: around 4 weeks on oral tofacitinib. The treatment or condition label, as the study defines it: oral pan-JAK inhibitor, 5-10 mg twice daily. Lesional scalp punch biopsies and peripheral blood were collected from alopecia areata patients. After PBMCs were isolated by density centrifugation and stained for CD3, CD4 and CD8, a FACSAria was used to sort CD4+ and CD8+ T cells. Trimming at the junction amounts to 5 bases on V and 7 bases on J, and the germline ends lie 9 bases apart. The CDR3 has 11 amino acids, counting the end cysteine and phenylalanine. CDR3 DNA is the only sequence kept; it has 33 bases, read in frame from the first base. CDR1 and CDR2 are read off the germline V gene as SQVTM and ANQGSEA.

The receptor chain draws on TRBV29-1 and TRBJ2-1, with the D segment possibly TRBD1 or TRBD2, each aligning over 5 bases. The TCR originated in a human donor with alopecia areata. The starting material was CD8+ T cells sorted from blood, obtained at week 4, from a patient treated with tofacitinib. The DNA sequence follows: TGCAGCGTTACCAGGGAGAATGAGCAGTTCTTC. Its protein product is CSVTRENEQFF.